This T cell receptor beta chain was recovered during a study of control samples from healthy donors and cancer patients. The CDR3 is made up of 13 amino acids. Per germline, CDR1 ENHRY and CDR2 SYGVKD. After removal of 3 bases from V and 7 bases from J, the junction contained 5 bases not matched to a gene. TCRdb's copy holds only in-frame clones and misses some; the assay was immunoSEQ multiplex PCR. The sample lists 84,000 or so clones, 91% occurring once. Sequenced input: blood. The chain carries TRBV10-3 and TRBJ1-2; 7 bases are a match to TRBD1. The TCR originated in a man aged 45-65 years in good health. For the CDR3, the DNA is TGTGCCATCAGTGACCAGGGGGGTGGTGGCTACACCTTC. Protein: CAISDQGGGGYTF.